This TCR beta chain was sequenced during a study of blood T cell repertoires in COVID-19. Study in general: Specimens from acute and convalescent COVID-19 originated in the United States, Italy and Spain. T cells, B-cell-depleted T cells, or PBMCs supplied cDNA or gDNA.

A few counts support this clone. In the authors' workflow: Amplified reference gene primers provided the basis for estimating nucleated cell counts. Data came from immunoSEQ multiplex PCR; TCRdb stores just in-frame clones and leaves some out. From that table come the V and J calls and clone size; the DNA was used to work out D and trimming. The repertoire has more than 80,000 clones, roughly 82% of them found once; the top ten carry about 20%. Germline CDR1 is SNHLY and CDR2 is FYNNEI. V lost 6 bases and J 0 bases, leaving 14 bases between the germline ends. The CDR3 has 16 amino acids. Sequenced: peripheral blood. This chain connects TRBV2 to TRBJ2-2, with D tentatively TRBD1 (6 bases). The TCR was taken from a woman of 80 years or more with active or convalescent COVID-19. CDR3 sequence: CASSTTGPANTGELFF. CDR3 coding DNA: TGTGCCAGCAGCACGACAGGTCCCGCGAACACCGGGGAGCTGTTTTTT.